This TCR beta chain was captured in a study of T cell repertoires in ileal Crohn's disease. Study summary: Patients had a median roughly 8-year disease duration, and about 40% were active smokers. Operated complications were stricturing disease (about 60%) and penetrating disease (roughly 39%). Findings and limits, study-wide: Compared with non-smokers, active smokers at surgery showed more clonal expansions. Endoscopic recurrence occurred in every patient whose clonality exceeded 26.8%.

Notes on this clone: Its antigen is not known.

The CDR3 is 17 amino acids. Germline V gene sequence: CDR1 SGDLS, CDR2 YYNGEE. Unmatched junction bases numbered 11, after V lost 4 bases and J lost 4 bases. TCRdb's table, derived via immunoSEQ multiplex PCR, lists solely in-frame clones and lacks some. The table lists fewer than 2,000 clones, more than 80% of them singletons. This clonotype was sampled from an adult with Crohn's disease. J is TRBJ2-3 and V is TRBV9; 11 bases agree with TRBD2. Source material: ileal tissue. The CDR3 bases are TGTGCCAGCAGCTCCGGTGGACTAGCGGGTTTGGCAGATACGCAGTATTTT. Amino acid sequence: CASSSGGLAGLADTQYF.